This TCR beta chain was identified in a study of sequential checkpoint blockade in melanoma. The overall study: Maintenance nivolumab came after either treatment sequence.

TCRdb's copy holds only in-frame clones and misses some; the assay was immunoSEQ multiplex PCR. The sample lists 3,000 to 4,000 clones; 15% to 20% were seen once. The CDR3 extends over 14 amino acids. Germline-derived CDR1 and CDR2 are SGHNT and YENEEA. V lost 1 base, J lost 0 bases, and 7 bases lay in between. By share of the sample, this clone is medium-sized. Treatment of the sample: randomized to nivolumab then ipilimumab (arm A) or the reverse (arm B). Patients had received no earlier DNA-damaging chemotherapy. Sequenced here: tumor tissue (inferred from file names), sampled from a patient given nivolumab and ipilimumab in sequence. V is TRBV11-3 and J is TRBJ2-7; D is uncertain. This receptor was identified in a human donor with melanoma. For the CDR3, the DNA is TGTGCCAGCAGCTTAGTGGCGGCCTCCTACGAGCAGTACTTC. Its translation is CASSLVAASYEQYF.